What follows is one T cell receptor beta chain and its context. Its antigen remains unknown. The data belong to a study of T cell responses to AZD1222 COVID-19 vaccine. Overall study findings and caveats: There were mostly white British donors and more females than males, and clonal diversity was possibly underestimated. The CD4 TCRs associated with vaccination extended across spike and predominated at 160-218 and 743-854. Repertoire samples came only from after the peak T cell response.

Sequenced by immunoSEQ multiplex PCR; TCRdb stores in-frame clones only, minus some. Of under 200,000 clones in the sample, less than 95% were seen once. The TCR was taken from an adult in good health. Sequenced material: peripheral blood, taken on day 0 of AZD1222 vaccination.

CDR3 in DNA: TGTGCCAGCTCACGCCTTCAGGGGGCGCCCGGTAGTCTCGGCTACACCTTC. Its translation: CASSRLQGAPGSLGYTF. The rearrangement joins TRBV18 to TRBJ1-2; TRBD1 aligns across 8 bases. The J segment lost 8 bases and the V segment lost 4 bases, leaving 18 bases of the junction unmatched. The CDR3 consists of 17 residues. The germline V gene has CDR1 KGHSH and CDR2 LQKENI.